This T cell receptor beta chain is from a study of metastatic and nonmetastatic thyroid tumors (dated by TCRdb to 2019 to 2021). In terms of the full investigation: The researchers compared repertoires between peripheral blood samples and tumor or nodule tissue samples from patients with malignant or benign thyroid disease. Results the study describes overall, beyond this receptor: TCR beta diversity was reported as significantly higher in malignant tumors than in benign nodules, in both blood and tumor samples.

Library preparation used PCR. The instrument given in TCRdb is Illumina HiSeq 4000. High-throughput sequencing was used to profile the TCR beta-chain CDR3 region of each patient. Per the authors' processing: Drawing on CDR3 differences between clinicopathological groups, the researchers built a classifier meant to tell apart patients with distant-metastatic papillary thyroid cancer. To measure repertoire diversity the researchers used the Shannon index, while the Morisita-Horn index served to gauge how similar the tumor and blood repertoires were. TCRdb reworked the public reads: Q25 trimming with fastp, MiXCR clone assembly, productive beta chains retained. Here the V and J calls rest on TCRdb's processing, not on the authors' analysis. In all, the sample holds some 30,000 clones, and about 19% of those were seen once. Approximately 8.1% of the sample is held by the ten biggest clonotypes. Before undergoing thyroid surgery, none of the patients had been given any kind of treatment. Using T-cell receptor beta sequencing, the study looked back at clinical samples from patients collected from about 2012 to 2018.

As for this clone: This receptor's antigen is unknown. One junction end does not reproduce the germline sequence, and a read error may be involved. Other DNA sequences in this sample translate to the same CDR3.

The CDR3 runs 13 residues from the cysteine to the phenylalanine. Just the 39-base CDR3 DNA is kept, in frame starting at base 1. Taken from the germline V gene, the CDR1 and CDR2 loops are SGHDT and YYEEEE. The sequence joins TRBV5-6 to TRBJ2-7; the D region possibly corresponds to TRBD2 (6 bases align). This TCR came from a female donor with papillary thyroid cancer or a benign thyroid nodule (not recorded which). Some clones in this sample may be carry-over from other donors' samples. The sample comprised blood. CDR3 reads: CASSLEGPNEQYF. The DNA is as follows: TGTGCCAGCAGTTTGGAGGGGCCCAACGAGCAGTACTTC.